This is a list of T cell receptor beta chains from one sample in a study of CD8 T cells in ankylosing spondylitis. A single record per CDR3 protein comes from TCRdb applying MiXCR to the 5' RACE reads. The sample has under 150,000 distinct CDR3 sequences, around 9.7% seen once. Sequencing was carried out using blood, either unsorted or a sorted T cell fraction (not recorded which). These receptors were collected from a male donor with ankylosing spondylitis or in good health (not recorded which). Each CDR3 is given with its conserved first and last residue. A D gene is named only where the DNA matches it firmly. Clone size is given for some rows only: seen once, a few or many times, or a class if the clone is expanded.

TRBD2,NA,TRBJ2-2,TRBV14,TGTGCCAGCAGCCCACAGACTAGCGGATTGAACACCGGGGAGCTGTTTTTT,CASSPQTSGLNTGELFF
NA,NA,TRBJ2-1,TRBV20-1,TGCAGTGCTAGAATTGTGGGAGTCACCTACAATGAGCAGTTCTTC,CSARIVGVTYNEQFF
NA,many,TRBJ1-2,TRBV6-1,TGTGCCAGCAGTGAGAACTATGGCTACACCTTC,CASSENYGYTF
TRBD1,many,TRBJ1-1,TRBV19,TGTGCCAGTCCCCTGACAGGGGGCCGCAACACTGAAGCTTTCTTT,CASPLTGGRNTEAFF
NA,NA,TRBJ2-3,TRBV2,TGTGCCAGCAGATCCGGGCCACCCTTAGATACGCAGTATTTT,CASRSGPPLDTQYF
NA,few,TRBJ2-7,TRBV20-1,TGCAGTGCTGGCACCCGACTCAAGCGTCACGAGTACGAGCAGTACTTC,CSAGTRLKRHEYEQYF
TRBD2,NA,TRBJ2-1,TRBV5-1,TGCGCCAGCAGCCTCCTCGAGAGCGGGAGGGCGGTCTCCTACAATGAGCAGTTCTTC,CASSLLESGRAVSYNEQFF
NA,few,TRBJ2-7,TRBV20-1,TGCTGTGCTAGAGATAGGGAATTGCGGGCCGACTACGAGCAGTACTTC,CCARDRELRADYEQYF
TRBD2,few,TRBJ2-3,TRBV7-9,TGTGCCAGCAGCCCCCGGACTAGTGGGTCGGATACGCAGTATTTT,CASSPRTSGSDTQYF
TRBD2,many,TRBJ2-1,TRBV29-1,TGCAGCGTTTTGACTAGCGGGAGGGCAGACTACAATGAGCAGTTCTTC,CSVLTSGRADYNEQFF
NA,many,TRBJ2-7,TRBV5-5,TGTGCCAGCAGCTTGAGCGGTAGCGGTTCTAACGAGCAGTACTTC,CASSLSGSGSNEQYF
NA,many,TRBJ2-3,TRBV7-3,TGTGCCAGCAGCTTACGGGGGGCCACAGATACGCAGTATTTT,CASSLRGATDTQYF
NA,NA,TRBJ1-1,TRBV5-1,TGCGCCAGCATAGGACCGTCGAACACTGAAGCTTTCTTT,CASIGPSNTEAFF
TRBD1,NA,TRBJ1-4,TRBV7-9,TGTGCCAGCAACCGAGGGGGCGCTGAGAATGAAAAACTGTTTTTT,CASNRGGAENEKLFF
NA,NA,TRBJ2-5,TRBV27,TGTGCCAGCCCTGAGGGGACCAGGTTTCTTAGGGAGACCCAGTACTTC,CASPEGTRFLRETQYF
TRBD2,many,TRBJ2-7,TRBV5-1,TGCGCCAGCAGCAATCTAGCGGGAAACTACGAGCAGTACTTC,CASSNLAGNYEQYF
NA,many,TRBJ2-7,TRBV20-1,TGCAGTGCTAGGTGGAGCTCCTACGAGCAGTACTTC,CSARWSSYEQYF
NA,many,TRBJ2-5,TRBV4-3,TGCGCCAGCAGCCAAGATACTGGAGCGGCCCAAGAGACCCAGTACTTC,CASSQDTGAAQETQYF
TRBD2,NA,TRBJ2-1,TRBV20-1,TGCAGTGCCCAGGGACTAGCGGGAGGATTAGGCAATGAGCAGTTCTTC,CSAQGLAGGLGNEQFF
NA,NA,TRBJ1-1,TRBV20-1,TGCAGTCCAGACGATAGGGGGTTTGCTGAAGCTTTCTTT,CSPDDRGFAEAFF
TRBD1,NA,TRBJ2-5,TRBV14,TGTGCCAGCAGCCAAGACCTCGCCGGGACAGGAGAGACCCAGTACTTC,CASSQDLAGTGETQYF
NA,many,TRBJ2-7,TRBV6-2/TRBV6-3,TGTGCCAGCAGTTACCGAGGGTATCCATCCTACGAGCAGTACTTC,CASSYRGYPSYEQYF
NA,few,TRBJ2-6,TRBV4-3,TGCGCCAGCAGCCAAGGTCTGGGGGAAGCGGGGGCCAACGTCCTGACTTTC,CASSQGLGEAGANVLTF
NA,NA,TRBJ2-5,TRBV20-1,TGCAGTGCTAGAGATCAAGGCTTCCGCGACAGGATAGGGACCCAGTACTTC,CSARDQGFRDRIGTQYF
TRBD2,many,TRBJ2-2,TRBV12-3/TRBV12-4,TGTGCCAGCAGTTCTACCGGGACTAGCAGCGCCGGGGAGCTGTTTTTT,CASSSTGTSSAGELFF
NA,many,TRBJ2-2,TRBV7-3,TGTGCCAGCAGCTTAAATACGGGTGGCACCGGGGAGCTGTTTTTT,CASSLNTGGTGELFF
TRBD2,many,TRBJ2-1,TRBV2,TGTGCCAGCAGAGACCCTTCGGGACTAGTCAATGAGCAGTTCTTC,CASRDPSGLVNEQFF
NA,many,TRBJ1-1,TRBV5-1,TGCGCCAGCAGCTTGTCTCACGGGGGCAGCACTGAAGCTTTCTTT,CASSLSHGGSTEAFF
NA,many,TRBJ2-5,TRBV10-2,TGCGCCAGCAGTGATGCACCGGGAACTACCCGCAGCGGGACCCAGTACTTC,CASSDAPGTTRSGTQYF
NA,many,TRBJ2-7,TRBV10-3,TGTGCCATCAGTGAGTCGTGGGATAAGCAGTACTTC,CAISESWDKQYF
NA,many,TRBJ2-1,TRBV29-1,TGCAGCGTTGGAAACAATGAGCAGTTCTTC,CSVGNNEQFF
NA,few,TRBJ1-1,TRBV4-3,TGCGCCAGCAGCCAAGGGTATCTTCGGGCAGTGAACACTGAAGCTTTCTTT,CASSQGYLRAVNTEAFF
NA,many,TRBJ2-5,TRBV20-1,TGCAGTGGTCCGATCCAAGAGACCCAGTACTTC,CSGPIQETQYF
TRBD2,many,TRBJ2-7,TRBV9,TGTGCCAGCAGCGTCACTAGCGGGAGCGAGCAGTACTTC,CASSVTSGSEQYF
TRBD2,few,TRBJ2-7,TRBV20-1,TGCAGTGCCAGACTAGCGCTGACCTACGAGCAGTACTTC,CSARLALTYEQYF
NA,many,TRBJ1-5,TRBV20-1,TGCAGTGCTACGCCCCCCGGGGGCAGCAATCAGCCCCAGCATTTT,CSATPPGGSNQPQHF